The 16 T cell receptor beta chains below all came from one sample that was sequenced in a study of blood T cell repertoires in COVID-19. The repertoire was sequenced with immunoSEQ multiplex PCR; TCRdb's copy has only in-frame clones and lacks some. In the table there are approximately 300,000 clones, roughly nine tenths of which are singletons. The sample taken for sequencing was peripheral blood. These receptors came from a woman in her fifties or sixties who had recovered from COVID-19.

This chain connects TRBV3-1 (or the pseudogene TRBV3-2) to TRBJ2-1, with TRBD2 as a possible D gene (7 bases). The CDR3 covers 16 residues. Trimming stripped 4 bases from V and 0 bases from J, with 13 bases between. Germline V gene lookup returns CDR1 LGHDT and CDR2 YNNKEL (reference sequence). The CDR3 DNA is TGTGCCAGCAGCCCTGGGAGGGGGGACTCCTACAATGAGCAGTTCTTC. Protein product: CASSPGRGDSYNEQFF.

The rearrangement uses TRBV30 and TRBJ2-7, with a tentative D call TRBD2 (5 bases). Germline loops: CDR1 GTSNPN, CDR2 SVGIG (reference sequence). Trimming removed 2 bases at V and 3 bases at J, with 5 bases between. This CDR3 contains 11 residues. The CDR3 region is CAWSRDYEQYF. The CDR3 DNA follows: TGTGCCTGGAGTCGGGACTACGAGCAGTACTTC.

This chain connects TRBV11-1 to TRBJ2-5, with 11 nucleotides matching TRBD1. Per germline, CDR1 SGHAT and CDR2 FQDESV (reference sequence). The CDR3 spans 16 residues. Germline trimming cut 5 bases from V and 3 bases from J; bases unmatched to any gene: 8. The chain's CDR3 is CASSLRDRGMEETQYF. CDR3 coding DNA: TGTGCCAGCAGCCTAAGGGACAGGGGGATGGAAGAGACCCAGTACTTC.

Written as DNA, the CDR3 is TGTGCCAGCAGCGGGGGGGACGCGAGCTCTGGAAACACCATATATTTT. As protein: CASSGGDASSGNTIYF. This chain links TRBV6-4 with TRBJ1-3; D perhaps matches TRBD1 (5 bases). V was shortened by 6 bases and J by 0 bases, with 15 bases between the two germline ends. The germline gives CDR1 MRHNA, CDR2 SNTAGT. The CDR3 runs to 16 residues.

The rearrangement uses TRBV6-5 and TRBJ1-2, with a possible D match to TRBD1 (5 bases). CDR1 MNHEY and CDR2 SVGAGI come from the germline V gene. The CDR3 length is 12 residues. V lost 9 bases to trimming and J lost 2 bases, with 10 bases between them. CDR3 sequence reads: CASNPGNYGYTF. The CDR3 coding sequence is TGTGCCAGTAACCCAGGGAACTATGGCTACACCTTC.

This chain uses TRBV28 with TRBJ1-5, with D tentatively TRBD1 (5 bases). Germline values: CDR1 MDHEN, CDR2 SYDVKM. CDR3 size: 16 residues. V was clipped by 3 bases and J by 4 bases, with 16 bases between them. The CDR3 loop reads CASSLLTAGENQPQHF. The DNA for the CDR3 is TGTGCCAGCAGTTTGTTGACAGCGGGGGAGAATCAGCCCCAGCATTTT.

V and J are TRBV6-6 and TRBJ2-2, with a possible D match to TRBD1 (5 bases). The length of the CDR3 is 15 residues. CDR1 and CDR2 from the germline V gene are MNHNY and SVGAGI (reference sequence). V lost 11 bases and J 1 base, leaving 17 bases between the germline ends. In DNA, the CDR3 is TGTGCCGTTCAAAGGCGGCAGGGGAACACCGGGGAGCTGTTTTTT. Its protein product is CAVQRRQGNTGELFF.

The J gene is TRBJ2-7, the V gene TRBV19, with 8 bases identical to TRBD1. Per the germline V gene, CDR1 is LNHDA and CDR2 is SQIVND (reference sequence). The J segment lost 6 bases and the V segment lost 0 bases, leaving 13 bases of the junction unmatched. The CDR3 runs 17 residues. CDR3 residues: CASSIDLRITGGVEQYF. CDR3 nucleotides: TGTGCCAGTAGTATAGATCTGAGAATAACAGGGGGTGTCGAGCAGTACTTC.

The V call is TRBV14, the J call TRBJ1-2, with 7 bases identical to TRBD1. CDR1 is SGHDN and CDR2 is FVKESK in the germline V gene. The V and J ends lost 3 bases and 11 bases, in that order; junction bases with no gene match: 12. The CDR3 runs to 14 residues. CDR3 nucleotide sequence: TGTGCCAGCAGCCAGCCCGGACAGGAACGGGGGTACACCTTC. The encoded protein is CASSQPGQERGYTF.

The chain's CDR3 is CASCRTGMSTDTQYF. The CDR3 nucleotides are TGTGCCAGCTGCCGGACAGGGATGAGCACAGATACGCAGTATTTT. The rearrangement links TRBV28 to TRBJ2-3; 8 nucleotides match TRBD1. V lost 8 bases, J lost 0 bases, and 7 bases stayed unmatched. Germline CDR1 reads MDHEN; CDR2 reads SYDVKM. This CDR3 has 15 residues.

This clone has only a few counts. In nucleotides, the CDR3 is TGTGCCAGCAGTGAACAGGGGGAAGCTTTCTTT. As protein: CASSEQGEAFF. V usage is TRBV2 and J usage is TRBJ1-1; weak D call: TRBD1 (6 bases). The CDR3 covers 11 residues. Between the trimmed V and J ends, which lost 2 bases and 8 bases, there was a span of 6 bases. CDR1 is SNHLY, CDR2 FYNNEI, per germline.

The chain is built from TRBV5-4 and TRBJ2-3, with 8 bases aligning to TRBD2. CDR1 SGHNT and CDR2 YYREEE come from the germline V gene (reference sequence). The CDR3 runs to 16 residues. The J segment lost 4 bases and the V segment lost 1 base, leaving 8 bases of the junction unmatched. CDR3 DNA: TGTGCCAGCAGCTTGCGTCTAGCGGGTGCAGCAGATACGCAGTATTTT. The encoded protein is CASSLRLAGAADTQYF.

A few counts support this clone. Relative to the germline gene, one junction end is altered; a read error may explain this. This rearrangement joins TRBV19 to TRBJ2-1, with 8 bases aligning to TRBD1. The V gene's germline CDR1 is LNHDA and CDR2 SQIVND (reference sequence). The CDR3 length is 12 residues. The CDR3 protein is CASSLRQGRTLF. DNA for the CDR3: TGTGCCAGTAGTCTTAGACAGGGGCGGACTCTCTTC.

The V call is TRBV6-5, the J call TRBJ2-1, with 9 nucleotides matching TRBD1. V lost 2 bases and J lost 6; bases outside the gene matches: 2. Germline CDR1 is MNHEY and CDR2 is SVGAGI. CDR3 length equals 14 residues. CDR3 sequence: CASSYGQGSNEQFF. Here the CDR3 DNA reads TGTGCCAGCAGTTACGGACAGGGGTCCAATGAGCAGTTCTTC.

This sequence joins TRBV15 and TRBJ2-1; D not certain. The germline V and J ends were trimmed by 0 bases and 10 bases, with 13 bases remaining between them. The germline CDR1 and CDR2 sequences are LNHNV and YYDKDF (reference sequence). The CDR3 consists of 14 residues. This chain's CDR3 is CATSREVASDEQFF. The CDR3 nucleotides are TGTGCCACCAGCAGAGAAGTAGCCAGCGACGAGCAGTTCTTC.

This rearrangement joins TRBV5-1 to TRBJ1-4; D may be TRBD1 (5 bases). V gave up 4 bases and J gave up 6 bases, with 13 bases separating them. CDR3 size: 14 residues. CDR1 is SGHRS, CDR2 YFSETQ, per germline. CDR3 region: CASSHGTGDEKLFF. The CDR3 DNA reads as TGCGCCAGCAGCCACGGGACGGGGGATGAAAAACTGTTTTTT.